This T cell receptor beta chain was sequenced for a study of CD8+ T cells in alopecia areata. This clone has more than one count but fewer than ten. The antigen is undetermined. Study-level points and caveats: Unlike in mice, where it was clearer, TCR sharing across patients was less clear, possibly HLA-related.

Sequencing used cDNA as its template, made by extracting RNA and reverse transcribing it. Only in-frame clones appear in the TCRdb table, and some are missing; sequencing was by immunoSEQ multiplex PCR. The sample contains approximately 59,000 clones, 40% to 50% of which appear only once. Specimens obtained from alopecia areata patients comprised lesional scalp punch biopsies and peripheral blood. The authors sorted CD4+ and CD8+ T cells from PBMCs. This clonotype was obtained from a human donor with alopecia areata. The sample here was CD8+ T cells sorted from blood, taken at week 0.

CDR3 sequence reads: CASNPTGAGRGTDTQYF. The CDR3 region has the DNA TGTGCCAGCAACCCCACGGGAGCGGGAAGGGGCACAGATACGCAGTATTTT. The chain couples TRBV27 to TRBJ2-3; 7 nucleotides match TRBD2. The CDR3 runs 17 residues. The germline gives CDR1 MNHEY, CDR2 SMNVEV (reference sequence). V lost 7 bases to trimming and J lost 1 base; unmatched junction nucleotides: 14.